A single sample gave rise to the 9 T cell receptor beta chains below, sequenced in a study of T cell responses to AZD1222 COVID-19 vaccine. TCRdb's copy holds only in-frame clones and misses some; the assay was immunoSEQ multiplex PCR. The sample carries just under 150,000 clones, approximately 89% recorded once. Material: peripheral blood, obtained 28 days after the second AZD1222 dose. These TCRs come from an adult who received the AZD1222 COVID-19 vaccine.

This chain's CDR3 is CASSLIHSPLHF. The CDR3 bases are TGTGCCAGCAGTTTAATTCATTCACCCCTCCACTTT. V and J are TRBV28 and TRBJ1-6; D uncertain. The CDR3 consists of 12 residues. V lost 2 bases, J lost 8 bases, and 4 bases lay in between. CDR1 is MDHEN and CDR2 is SYDVKM in the germline V gene.

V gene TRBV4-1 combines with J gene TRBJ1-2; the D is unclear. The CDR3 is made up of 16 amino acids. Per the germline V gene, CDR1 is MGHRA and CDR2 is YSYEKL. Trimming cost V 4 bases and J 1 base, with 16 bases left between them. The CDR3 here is CASSPFPGRLNYGYTF. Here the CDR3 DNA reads TGCGCCAGCAGCCCCTTCCCAGGTCGACTTAACTATGGCTACACCTTC.

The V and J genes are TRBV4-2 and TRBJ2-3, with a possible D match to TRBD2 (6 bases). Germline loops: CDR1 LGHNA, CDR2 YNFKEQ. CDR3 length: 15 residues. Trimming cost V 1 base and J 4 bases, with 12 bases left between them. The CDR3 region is CASSQAWASADTQYF. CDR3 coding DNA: TGTGCCAGCAGCCAAGCTTGGGCTAGCGCAGATACGCAGTATTTT.

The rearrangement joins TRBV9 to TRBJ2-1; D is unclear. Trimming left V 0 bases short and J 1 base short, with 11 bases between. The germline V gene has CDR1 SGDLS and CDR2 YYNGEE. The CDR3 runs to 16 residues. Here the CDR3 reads CASSVVGGVSYNEQFF. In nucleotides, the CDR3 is TGTGCCAGCAGCGTAGTTGGCGGTGTGTCCTACAATGAGCAGTTCTTC.

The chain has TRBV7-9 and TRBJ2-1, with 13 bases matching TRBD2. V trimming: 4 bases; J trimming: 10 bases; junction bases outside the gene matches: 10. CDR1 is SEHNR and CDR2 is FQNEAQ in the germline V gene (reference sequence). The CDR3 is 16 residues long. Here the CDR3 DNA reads TGTGCCAGCAGCTCAGAAACTAGCGGGAGGGCTGACGAGCAGTTCTTC. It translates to CASSSETSGRADEQFF. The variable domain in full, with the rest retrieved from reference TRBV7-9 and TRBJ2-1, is DTGVSQNPRHKITKRGQNVTFRCDPISEHNRLYWYRQTLGQGPEFLTYFQNEAQLEKSRLLSDRFSAERPKGSFSTLEIQRTEQGDSAMYLCASSSETSGRADEQFFGPGTRLTVL.

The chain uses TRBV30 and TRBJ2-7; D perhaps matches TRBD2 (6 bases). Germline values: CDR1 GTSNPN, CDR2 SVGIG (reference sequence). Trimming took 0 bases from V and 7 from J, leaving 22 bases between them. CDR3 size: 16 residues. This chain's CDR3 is CAWSVLRVGWEEEQYF. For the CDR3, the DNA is TGTGCCTGGAGTGTACTCCGAGTGGGGTGGGAGGAAGAGCAGTACTTC.

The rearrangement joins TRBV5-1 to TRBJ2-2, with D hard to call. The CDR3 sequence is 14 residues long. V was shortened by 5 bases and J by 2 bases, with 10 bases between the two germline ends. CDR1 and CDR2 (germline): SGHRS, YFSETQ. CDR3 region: CASRAASNTGELFF. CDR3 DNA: TGCGCCAGCAGGGCTGCTTCTAACACCGGGGAGCTGTTTTTT.

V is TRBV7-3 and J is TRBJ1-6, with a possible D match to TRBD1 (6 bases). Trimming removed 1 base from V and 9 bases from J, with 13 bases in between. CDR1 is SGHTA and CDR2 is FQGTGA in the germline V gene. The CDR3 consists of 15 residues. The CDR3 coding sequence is TGTGCCAGCAGCTTAAAGGGGGTCTCGGGTTCACCCCTCCACTTT. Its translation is CASSLKGVSGSPLHF. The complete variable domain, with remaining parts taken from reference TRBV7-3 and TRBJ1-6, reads GAGVSQTPSNKVTEKGKYVELRCDPISGHTALYWYRQSLGQGPEFLIYFQGTGAADDSGLPNDRFFAVRPEGSVSTLKIQRTERGDSAVYLCASSLKGVSGSPLHFGNGTRLTVT.

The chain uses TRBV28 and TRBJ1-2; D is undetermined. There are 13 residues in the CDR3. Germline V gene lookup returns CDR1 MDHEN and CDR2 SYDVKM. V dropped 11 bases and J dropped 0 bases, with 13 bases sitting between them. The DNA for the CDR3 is TGTGCCGCCCAAGGTGGGGCTAACTATGGCTACACCTTC. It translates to CAAQGGANYGYTF.